Listed below are T cell receptor beta chains from one sample, sequenced in a study of spatial heterogeneity in lung cancer. A single record per CDR3 protein comes from TCRdb applying MiXCR to the 5' RACE reads. The sample holds about 6,900 distinct CDR3 sequences, 3% to 3.5% seen once. The source was lung tumor tissue, collected at surgery. All receptors come from a male donor with early-stage non-small cell lung cancer. CDR3s include the opening cysteine and the closing phenylalanine or tryptophan. D genes are given only for firm matches. Only some rows state a clone size, as once, few, many or a class for expanded clones.

CDR3 DNA	CDR3 protein	clone size	V gene	D gene	J gene
TGCAGCGTTCACGGGACAAACACCGGGGAGCTGTTTTTT	CSVHGTNTGELFF	many	TRBV29-1	-	TRBJ2-2
TGTGCCAGCAGCTACAGACTAGCGGGAGTCACAGATACGCAGTATTTT	CASSYRLAGVTDTQYF	few	TRBV5-5	TRBD2	TRBJ2-3
TGCGCCAGCAGCCCATCAGGAATCGCTGAAGCTTTCTTT	CASSPSGIAEAFF	many	TRBV5-1	-	TRBJ1-1
TGCAGCGCCAGACAGACTAGCGGGACGTACAATGAGCAGTTCTTC	CSARQTSGTYNEQFF	large	TRBV29-1	TRBD2	TRBJ2-1
TGCAGCGTTGGGGGACAGCCTCACAATGAGCAGTTCTTC	CSVGGQPHNEQFF	medium-sized	TRBV29-1	TRBD1	TRBJ2-1
TGCGCCAGCAGCTTGGGAGTTGGGGGGTTGGAAGATTCACCCCTCCACTTT	CASSLGVGGLEDSPLHF	many	TRBV5-1	-	TRBJ1-6
TGTGCCAGCAGACCACAGGGGAGTGAGCAGTTCTTC	CASRPQGSEQFF	-	TRBV6-1	TRBD1	TRBJ2-1
TGCAGCGTTGAAGGGGATCCTAGCGGGAGGGCCCAAGAGCAGTTCTTC	CSVEGDPSGRAQEQFF	medium-sized	TRBV29-1	TRBD2	TRBJ2-1
TGTGCCAGCAGCCCGGAGAATTTTAACGAGCAGTACTTC	CASSPENFNEQYF	many	TRBV11-2	-	TRBJ2-7
TGTGCCAGCAGCCAATCGCTAGGCTATGGCGACACCTTC	CASSQSLGYGDTF	-	TRBV14	-	TRBJ1-2
TGTGCCAGCAGGCCCTCATACGTCGGTGGAAACACCATATATTTT	CASRPSYVGGNTIYF	many	TRBV6-1	-	TRBJ1-3
TGTGCCAGCAGCCCCCCACCGGGACAGGGGGCCGACGAGCAGTACTTC	CASSPPPGQGADEQYF	many	TRBV6-5	TRBD1	TRBJ2-7
TGTGCCAGCAGCTACGACTCGACGAGAAATGAAGCTTTCTTT	CASSYDSTRNEAFF	few	TRBV3-1	-	TRBJ1-1
TGCGCCAGCAGCAGCGGGGGAAATCAGCCCCAGCATTTT	CASSSGGNQPQHF	few	TRBV5-1	-	TRBJ1-5
TGTGCCAGCGCACGGCCTCCCGCACTCGGGTTTAACACAGATACGCAGTATTTT	CASARPPALGFNTDTQYF	medium-sized	TRBV5-6	-	TRBJ2-3
TGCGCCAGCAACTTTTCCCTCCGGGCGAACACCGGGGAGCTGTTTTTT	CASNFSLRANTGELFF	-	TRBV5-1	-	TRBJ2-2
TGTGCCAGCAGCCTGGGGCAGCCCTTAGAGACCCAGTACTTC	CASSLGQPLETQYF	many	TRBV5-5	-	TRBJ2-5
TGTGCCAGCAGCACCCGGACTAGCGGGGGACAAGATACGCAGTATTTT	CASSTRTSGGQDTQYF	many	TRBV7-9	TRBD2	TRBJ2-3
TGTGCCAGCAGGGCGAATTGGGGCACTGAAGCTTTCTTT	CASRANWGTEAFF	medium-sized	TRBV2	-	TRBJ1-1
TGTGCCATCAGTCCTATAGGTAGTAGCCACTCCTACAATGAGCAGTTCTTC	CAISPIGSSHSYNEQFF	medium-sized	TRBV10-3	-	TRBJ2-1
TGTGCCAGTAGTAGCGGGAGCTCCTACGAGCAGTACTTC	CASSSGSSYEQYF	many	TRBV19	TRBD2	TRBJ2-7
TGTGCCAGTAGTCGGGGACTGCGCAGAGGCTACACCTTC	CASSRGLRRGYTF	many	TRBV19	-	TRBJ1-2
TGTGCCAGCACCCCTAGTCTCTCTAACACCGGGGAGCTGTTTTTT	CASTPSLSNTGELFF	medium-sized	TRBV12-3/TRBV12-4	-	TRBJ2-2
TGCAGTGCTAGCTCTCTGGGGGGTGAAAAACTGTTTTTT	CSASSLGGEKLFF	medium-sized	TRBV20-1	-	TRBJ1-4